The text below deals with one TCR beta chain. The antigen remains unidentified. Making the TCR beta cDNA relied on 5'RACE template switching with UMIs. With the 5' RACE reads reprocessed, TCRdb shows one record per CDR3 protein and no DNA. The sample spans some 450,000 distinct CDR3 sequences; the ten largest clones claim about 7.3%. This sample was taken from a study of T cells expressing NK-cell markers. Broader study findings: Leadership of the CD3+CD56-NKG2C+ fraction also belonged to these clonotypes in several donors.

CDR1 is DFQATT and CDR2 is SNEGSKA in the germline V gene (reference sequence). The CDR3 sequence is 14 residues long. V is TRBV20-1 and J is TRBJ2-7; TCRdb lists TRBD1, though no DNA is available to test this call. The sample taken for sequencing was blood T cells: a sorted CD56 or NKG2C T cell subset, CD4+ or CD8+ T cells, or bulk PBMC T cells (not recorded which). The TCR was taken from a woman between 18 and 70 years old in good health. The chain's CDR3 is CSAGGEGTWYEQYF.